This T cell receptor (beta chain) stems from a study of blood T cells in healthy people across ages. General study points: The donors' CMV status was not determined, possibly confounding changes in expanded clonotypes.

Together with a sample-barcoded 5' primer, a J-beta primer mix was included in a second PCR lasting roughly 7 to 11 cycles. Template switching added a 12-random-nucleotide identifier to every cDNA molecule. Samples each returned at least 3 million CDR3-containing paired-end reads. MiXCR, run by TCRdb on the 5' RACE reads, gives a single entry per CDR3 protein. The repertoire holds approximately 290,000 distinct CDR3 sequences, roughly 27% seen once, with 29% in the top ten. The ends were cut back, 4 bases at V and 9 bases at J, with 10 bases in the middle. CDR1 and CDR2 from the germline V gene are SNHLY and FYNNEI. CDR3 length: 12 residues. As concerns this clonotype: Antigen unknown.

The TCR comes from a woman in her sixties or seventies in good health. The material sequenced was blood. The V call is TRBV2, the J call TRBJ2-1; weak D call: TRBD1 (7 bases). CDR3 DNA sequence: TGTGCCAGCAGTGGACAGGGAGGTGAGCAGTTCTTC. The encoded protein is CASSGQGGEQFF.